This T cell receptor beta chain was sequenced for a study of blood T cell repertoires in COVID-19. V was clipped by 3 bases and J by 2 bases, with 4 bases between them. CDR3 length: 12 amino acids. The germline V gene encodes CDR1 KGHSH and CDR2 LQKENI. In regard to this clone: Other DNA sequences in this specimen translate into the identical CDR3.

Some clones are missing from TCRdb's copy, which holds only in-frame ones; the method was immunoSEQ multiplex PCR. The sample has about 170,000 clones; approximately 82% are singletons. The chain has TRBV18 and TRBJ2-5; no definite D call. Sequencing input: PBMCs or T cells enriched from blood (not recorded which). This TCR derives from a woman in her fifties or sixties who had recovered from COVID-19. DNA of the CDR3: TGTGCCAGCTCACCCGGGCAAGAGACCCAGTACTTC. Protein product: CASSPGQETQYF.